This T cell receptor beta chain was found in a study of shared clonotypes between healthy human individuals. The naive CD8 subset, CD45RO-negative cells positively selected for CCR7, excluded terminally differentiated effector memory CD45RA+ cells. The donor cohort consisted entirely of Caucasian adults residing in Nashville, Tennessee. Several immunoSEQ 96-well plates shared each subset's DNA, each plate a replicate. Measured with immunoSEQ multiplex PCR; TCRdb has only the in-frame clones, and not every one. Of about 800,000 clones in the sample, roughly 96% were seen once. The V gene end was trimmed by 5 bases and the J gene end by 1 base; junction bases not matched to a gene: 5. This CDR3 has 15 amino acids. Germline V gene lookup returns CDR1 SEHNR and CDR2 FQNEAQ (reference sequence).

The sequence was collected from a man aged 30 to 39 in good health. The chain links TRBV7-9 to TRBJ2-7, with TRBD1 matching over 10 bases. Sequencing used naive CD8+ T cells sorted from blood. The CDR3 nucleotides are TGTGCCAGCAGCAACCGGGACAGGGGTTCCTACGAGCAGTACTTC. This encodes CASSNRDRGSYEQYF.